This T cell receptor (beta chain) was captured by sequencing in a study of cytomegalovirus exposure and HLA in healthy donors. The germline V gene encodes CDR1 SNHLY and CDR2 FYNNEI. There are 15 residues in the CDR3. The V and J ends lost 6 bases and 8 bases respectively, with 20 bases between them. PCR used 60 Vbeta primers and 13 Jbeta primers. The protocol was immunoSEQ multiplex PCR, while the TCRdb copy is restricted to in-frame clones and leaves out a portion. The sample comprises 140,000 to 150,000 clones, nearly 85% of which are singletons, and around 3.7% rests with the top ten. This clone is a singleton in its sample.

The TCR was taken from a male donor in good health and CMV-seronegative. J is TRBJ2-1 and V is TRBV2; D perhaps matches TRBD2 (5 bases). The sample comprised PBMCs. CDR3 in amino acids: CASRIRLNTGDEQFF. The CDR3 DNA follows: TGTGCCAGCAGGATTAGACTAAATACCGGCGATGAGCAGTTCTTC.